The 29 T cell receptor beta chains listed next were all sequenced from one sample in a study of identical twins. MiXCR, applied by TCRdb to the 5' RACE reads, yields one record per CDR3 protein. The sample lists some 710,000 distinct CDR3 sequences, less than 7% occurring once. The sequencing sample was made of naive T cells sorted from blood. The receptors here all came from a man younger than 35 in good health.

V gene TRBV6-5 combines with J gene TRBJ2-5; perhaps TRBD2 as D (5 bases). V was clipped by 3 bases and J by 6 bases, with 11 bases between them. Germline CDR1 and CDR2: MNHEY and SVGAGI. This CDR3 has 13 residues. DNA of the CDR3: TGTGCCAGCAGTTATTCTCCGGGGAAGACCCAGTACTTC. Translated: CASSYSPGKTQYF.

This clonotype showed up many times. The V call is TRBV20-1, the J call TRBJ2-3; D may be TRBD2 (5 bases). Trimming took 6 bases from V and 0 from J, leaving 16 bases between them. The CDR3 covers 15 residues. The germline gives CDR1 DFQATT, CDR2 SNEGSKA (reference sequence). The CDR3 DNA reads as TGCAGTGCGAGCGGATTTCGGTTGAGCACAGATACGCAGTATTTT. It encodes CSASGFRLSTDTQYF.

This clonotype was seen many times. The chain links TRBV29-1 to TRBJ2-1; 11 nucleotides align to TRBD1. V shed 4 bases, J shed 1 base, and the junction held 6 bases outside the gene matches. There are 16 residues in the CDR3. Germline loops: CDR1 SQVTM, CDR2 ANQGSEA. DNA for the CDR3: TGCAGCGTTGGGGGGGACAGGGGGGGATCCTACAATGAGCAGTTCTTC. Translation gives CSVGGDRGGSYNEQFF.

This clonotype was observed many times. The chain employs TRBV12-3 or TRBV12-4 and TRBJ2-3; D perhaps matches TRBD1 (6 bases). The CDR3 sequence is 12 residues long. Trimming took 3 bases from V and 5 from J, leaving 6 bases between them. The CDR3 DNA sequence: TGTGCCAGCAGTTTGGACAGAGATACGCAGTATTTT. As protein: CASSLDRDTQYF.

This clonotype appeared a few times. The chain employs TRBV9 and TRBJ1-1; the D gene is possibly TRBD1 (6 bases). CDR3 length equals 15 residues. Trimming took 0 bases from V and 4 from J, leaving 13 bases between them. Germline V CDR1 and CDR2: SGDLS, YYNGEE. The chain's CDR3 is CASSVAGGSGTEAFF. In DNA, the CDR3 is TGTGCCAGCAGCGTAGCGGGGGGCAGCGGCACTGAAGCTTTCTTT. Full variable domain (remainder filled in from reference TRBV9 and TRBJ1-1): DSGVTQTPKHLITATGQRVTLRCSPRSGDLSVYWYQQSLDQGLQFLIQYYNGEERAKGNILERFSAQQFPDLHSELNLSSLELGDSALYFCASSVAGGSGTEAFFGQGTRLTVV.

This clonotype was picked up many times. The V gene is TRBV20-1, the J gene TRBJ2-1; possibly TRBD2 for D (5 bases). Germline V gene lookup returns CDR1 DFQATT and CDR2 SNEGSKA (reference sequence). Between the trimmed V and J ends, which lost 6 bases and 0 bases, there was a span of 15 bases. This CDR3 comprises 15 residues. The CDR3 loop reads CSAAYERSSYNEQFF. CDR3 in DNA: TGCAGTGCCGCATACGAGCGGAGCTCCTACAATGAGCAGTTCTTC.

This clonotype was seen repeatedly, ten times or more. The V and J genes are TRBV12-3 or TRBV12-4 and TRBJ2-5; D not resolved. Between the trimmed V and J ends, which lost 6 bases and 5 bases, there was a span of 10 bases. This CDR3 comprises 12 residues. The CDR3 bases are TGTGCCAGCAGCTTGAGTCTGGAGACCCAGTACTTC. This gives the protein CASSLSLETQYF.

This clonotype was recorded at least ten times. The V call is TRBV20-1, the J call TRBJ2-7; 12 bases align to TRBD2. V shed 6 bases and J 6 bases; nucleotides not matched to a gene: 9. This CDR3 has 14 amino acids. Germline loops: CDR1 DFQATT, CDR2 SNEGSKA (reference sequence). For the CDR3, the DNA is TGCAGTGCCCCGAGACTAGCGGGAGTGAGCGAGCAGTACTTC. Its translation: CSAPRLAGVSEQYF.

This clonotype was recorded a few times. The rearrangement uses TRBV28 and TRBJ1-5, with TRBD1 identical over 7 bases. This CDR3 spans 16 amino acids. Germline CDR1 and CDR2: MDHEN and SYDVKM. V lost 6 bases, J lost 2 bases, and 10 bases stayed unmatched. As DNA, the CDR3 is TGTGCCAGCAGCCCTGTAACAGGGGTGGGCAATCAGCCCCAGCATTTT. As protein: CASSPVTGVGNQPQHF.

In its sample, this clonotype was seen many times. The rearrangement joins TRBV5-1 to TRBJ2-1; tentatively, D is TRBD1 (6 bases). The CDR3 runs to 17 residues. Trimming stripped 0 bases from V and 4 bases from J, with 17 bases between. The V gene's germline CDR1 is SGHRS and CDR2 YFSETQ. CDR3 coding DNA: TGCGCCAGCAGCTTGGAAGGTTTAGCGAGGGGGTACAATGAGCAGTTCTTC. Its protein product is CASSLEGLARGYNEQFF.

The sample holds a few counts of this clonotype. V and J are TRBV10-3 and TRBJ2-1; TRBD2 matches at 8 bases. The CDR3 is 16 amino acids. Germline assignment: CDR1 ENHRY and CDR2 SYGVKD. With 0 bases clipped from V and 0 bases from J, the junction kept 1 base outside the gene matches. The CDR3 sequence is CAISESGTSSYNEQFF. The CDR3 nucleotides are TGTGCCATCAGTGAGTCGGGGACTAGCTCCTACAATGAGCAGTTCTTC.

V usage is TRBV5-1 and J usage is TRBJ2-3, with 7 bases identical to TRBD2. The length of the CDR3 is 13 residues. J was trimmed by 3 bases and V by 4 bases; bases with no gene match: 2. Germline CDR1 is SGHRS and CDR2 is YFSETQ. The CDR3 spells CASSGRATDTQYF. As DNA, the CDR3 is TGCGCCAGCAGCGGGAGGGCAACAGATACGCAGTATTTT. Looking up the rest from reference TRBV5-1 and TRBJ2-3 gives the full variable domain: KAGVTQTPRYLIKTRGQQVTLSCSPISGHRSVSWYQQTPGQGLQFLFEYFSETQRNKGNFPGRFSGRQFSNSRSEMNVSTLELGDSALYLCASSGRATDTQYFGPGTRLTVL.

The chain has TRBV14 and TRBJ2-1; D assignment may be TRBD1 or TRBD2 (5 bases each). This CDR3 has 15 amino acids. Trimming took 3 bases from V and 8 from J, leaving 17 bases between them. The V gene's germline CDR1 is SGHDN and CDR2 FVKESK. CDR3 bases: TGTGCCAGCAGCCATTTGGGGGAGTTTGGGGATGAGCAGTTCTTC. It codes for CASSHLGEFGDEQFF.

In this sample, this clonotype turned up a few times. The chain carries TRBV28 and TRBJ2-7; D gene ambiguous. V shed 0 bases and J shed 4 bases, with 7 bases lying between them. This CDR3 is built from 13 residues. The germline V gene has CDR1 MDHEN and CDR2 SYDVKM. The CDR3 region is CASSLWAQYEQYF. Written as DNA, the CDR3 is TGTGCCAGCAGTTTATGGGCTCAATACGAGCAGTACTTC.

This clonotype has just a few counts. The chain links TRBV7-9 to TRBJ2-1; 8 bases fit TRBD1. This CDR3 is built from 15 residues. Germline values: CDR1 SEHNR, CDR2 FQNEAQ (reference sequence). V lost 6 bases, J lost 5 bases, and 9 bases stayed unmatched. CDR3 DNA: TGTGCCAGCAGAGGCCGGACAGGGCCTAACAATGAGCAGTTCTTC. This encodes CASRGRTGPNNEQFF. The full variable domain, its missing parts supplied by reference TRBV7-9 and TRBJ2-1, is DTGVSQNPRHKITKRGQNVTFRCDPISEHNRLYWYRQTLGQGPEFLTYFQNEAQLEKSRLLSDRFSAERPKGSFSTLEIQRTEQGDSAMYLCASRGRTGPNNEQFFGPGTRLTVL.

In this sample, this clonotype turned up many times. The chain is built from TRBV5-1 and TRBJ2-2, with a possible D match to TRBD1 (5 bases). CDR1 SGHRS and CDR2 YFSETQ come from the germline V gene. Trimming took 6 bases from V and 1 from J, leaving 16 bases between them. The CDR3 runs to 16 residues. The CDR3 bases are TGCGCCAGCAAGTACCAGGGTTCAGTGAACACCGGGGAGCTGTTTTTT. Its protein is CASKYQGSVNTGELFF.

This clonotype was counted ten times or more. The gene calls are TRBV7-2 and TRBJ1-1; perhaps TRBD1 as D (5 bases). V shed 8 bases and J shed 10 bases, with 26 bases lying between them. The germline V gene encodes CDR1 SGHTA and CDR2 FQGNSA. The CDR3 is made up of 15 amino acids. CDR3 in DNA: TGTGCCAGCTCACCTAGAGGGGACGGGAAAACGGGAGCTTTCTTT. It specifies CASSPRGDGKTGAFF.

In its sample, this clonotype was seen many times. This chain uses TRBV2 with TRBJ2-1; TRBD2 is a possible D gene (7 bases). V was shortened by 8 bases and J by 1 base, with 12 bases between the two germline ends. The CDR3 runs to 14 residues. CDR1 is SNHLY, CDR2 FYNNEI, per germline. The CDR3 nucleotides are TGTGCCAGCCAGAGGGGGGGTTCCTACAATGAGCAGTTCTTC. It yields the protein CASQRGGSYNEQFF.

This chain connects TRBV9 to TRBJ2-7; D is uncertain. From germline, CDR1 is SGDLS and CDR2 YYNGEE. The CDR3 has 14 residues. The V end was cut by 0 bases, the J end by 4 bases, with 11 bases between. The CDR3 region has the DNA TGTGCCAGCAGCGTAGATGTGAGTGGGTACGAGCAGTACTTC. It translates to CASSVDVSGYEQYF. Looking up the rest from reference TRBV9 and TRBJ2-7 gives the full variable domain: DSGVTQTPKHLITATGQRVTLRCSPRSGDLSVYWYQQSLDQGLQFLIQYYNGEERAKGNILERFSAQQFPDLHSELNLSSLELGDSALYFCASSVDVSGYEQYFGPGTRLTVT.

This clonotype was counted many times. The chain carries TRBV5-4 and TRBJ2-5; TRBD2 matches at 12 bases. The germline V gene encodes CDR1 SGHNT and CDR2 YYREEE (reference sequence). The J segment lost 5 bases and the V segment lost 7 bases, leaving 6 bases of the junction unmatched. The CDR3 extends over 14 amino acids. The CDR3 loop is CASRLAGVGETQYF. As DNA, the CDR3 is TGTGCCAGCCGACTAGCGGGAGTCGGTGAGACCCAGTACTTC.

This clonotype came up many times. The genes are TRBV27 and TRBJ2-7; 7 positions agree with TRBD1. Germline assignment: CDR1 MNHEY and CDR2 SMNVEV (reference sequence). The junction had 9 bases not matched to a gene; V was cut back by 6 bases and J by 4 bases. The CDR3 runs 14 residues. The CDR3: CASRTGPSGYEQYF. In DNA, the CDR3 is TGTGCCAGCAGGACAGGGCCCTCTGGGTACGAGCAGTACTTC.

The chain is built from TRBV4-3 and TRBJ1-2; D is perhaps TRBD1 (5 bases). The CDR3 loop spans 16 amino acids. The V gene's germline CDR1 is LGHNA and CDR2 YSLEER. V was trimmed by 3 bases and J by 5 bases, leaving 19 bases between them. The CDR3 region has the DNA TGCGCCAGCAGCCACCCCGGGACCCCTTCGTTGTATGGCTACACCTTC. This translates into CASSHPGTPSLYGYTF.

The CDR3 DNA reads as TGTGCCAGCAGAAGGCGCGGGTATAGCAATCAGCCCCAGCATTTT. Translating it yields CASRRRGYSNQPQHF. V usage is TRBV5-6 and J usage is TRBJ1-5; D unclear. The length of the CDR3 is 15 residues. CDR1 and CDR2 from the germline V gene are SGHDT and YYEEEE. Trimming cost V 5 bases and J 0 bases, with 12 bases left between them.

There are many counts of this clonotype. The chain's CDR3 is CSARDLLASGLYNEQFF. CDR3 nucleotide sequence: TGCAGTGCTAGAGATTTGCTGGCTAGCGGGCTTTACAATGAGCAGTTCTTC. The rearrangement uses TRBV20-1 and TRBJ2-1; 8 nucleotides line up with TRBD2. J was trimmed by 4 bases and V by 0 bases; bases with no gene match: 11. Germline V gene data show CDR1 as DFQATT and CDR2 as SNEGSKA (reference sequence). This CDR3 contains 17 residues.

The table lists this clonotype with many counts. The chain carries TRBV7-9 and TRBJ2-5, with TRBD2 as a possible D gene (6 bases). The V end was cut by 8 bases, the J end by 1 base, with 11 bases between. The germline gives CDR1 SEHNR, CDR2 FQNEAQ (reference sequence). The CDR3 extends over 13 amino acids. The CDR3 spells CASRGRIQETQYF. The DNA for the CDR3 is TGTGCCAGCCGGGGGAGGATCCAAGAGACCCAGTACTTC.

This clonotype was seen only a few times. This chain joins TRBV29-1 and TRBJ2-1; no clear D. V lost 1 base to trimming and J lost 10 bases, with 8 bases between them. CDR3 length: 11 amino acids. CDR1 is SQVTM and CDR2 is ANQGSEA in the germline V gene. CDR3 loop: CSVEGLREQFF. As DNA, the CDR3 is TGCAGCGTTGAAGGTTTAAGAGAGCAGTTCTTC.

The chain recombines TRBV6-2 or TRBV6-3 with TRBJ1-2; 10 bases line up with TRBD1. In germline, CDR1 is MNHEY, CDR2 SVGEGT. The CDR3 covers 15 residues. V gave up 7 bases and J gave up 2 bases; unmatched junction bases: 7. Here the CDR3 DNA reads TGTGCCAGCAAGAGCCCGGGACAGGGGAACTATGGCTACACCTTC. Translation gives CASKSPGQGNYGYTF.

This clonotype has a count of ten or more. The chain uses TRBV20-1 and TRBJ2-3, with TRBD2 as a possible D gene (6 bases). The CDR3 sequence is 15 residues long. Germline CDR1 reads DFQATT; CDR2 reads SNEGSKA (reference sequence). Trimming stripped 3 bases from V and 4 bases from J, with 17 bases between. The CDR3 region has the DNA TGCAGTGCTAGGGGGGGAGGATCCTTACCAGATACGCAGTATTTT. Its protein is CSARGGGSLPDTQYF.

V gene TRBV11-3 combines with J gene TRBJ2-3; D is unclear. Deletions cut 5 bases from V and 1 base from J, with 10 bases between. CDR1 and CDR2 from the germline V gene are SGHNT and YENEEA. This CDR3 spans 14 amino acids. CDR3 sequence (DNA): TGTGCCAGCAGCCCGTCTCGGGGCACAGATACGCAGTATTTT. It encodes CASSPSRGTDTQYF.